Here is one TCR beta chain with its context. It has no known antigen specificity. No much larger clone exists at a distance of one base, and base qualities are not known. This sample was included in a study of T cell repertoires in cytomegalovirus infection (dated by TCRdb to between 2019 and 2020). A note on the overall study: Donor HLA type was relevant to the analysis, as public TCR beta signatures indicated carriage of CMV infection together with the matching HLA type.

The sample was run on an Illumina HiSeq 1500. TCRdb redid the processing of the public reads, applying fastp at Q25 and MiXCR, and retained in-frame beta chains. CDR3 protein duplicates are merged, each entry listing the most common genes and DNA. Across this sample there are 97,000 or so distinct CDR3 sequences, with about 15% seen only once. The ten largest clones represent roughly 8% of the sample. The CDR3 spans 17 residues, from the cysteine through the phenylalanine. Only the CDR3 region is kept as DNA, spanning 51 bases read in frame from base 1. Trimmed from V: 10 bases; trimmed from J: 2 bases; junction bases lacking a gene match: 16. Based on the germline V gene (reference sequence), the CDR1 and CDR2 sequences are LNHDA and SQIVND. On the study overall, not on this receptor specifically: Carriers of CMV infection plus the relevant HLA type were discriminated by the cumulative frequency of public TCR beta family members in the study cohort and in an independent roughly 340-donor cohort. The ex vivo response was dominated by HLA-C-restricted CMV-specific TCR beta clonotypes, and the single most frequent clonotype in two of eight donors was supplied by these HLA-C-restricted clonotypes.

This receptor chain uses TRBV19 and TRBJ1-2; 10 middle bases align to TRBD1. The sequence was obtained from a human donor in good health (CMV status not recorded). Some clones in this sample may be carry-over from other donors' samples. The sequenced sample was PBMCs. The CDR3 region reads CATTRGSGTGDNYGYTF. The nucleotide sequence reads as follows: TGTGCCACTACGCGCGGATCCGGGACAGGGGACAACTATGGCTACACCTTC.